One sample yielded the 30 T cell receptor beta chains listed below, sequenced in a study of blood T cell repertoires in COVID-19. Sequencing used immunoSEQ multiplex PCR; TCRdb keeps in-frame clones, though not all of them. The table has around 130,000 clones, 70% to 80% seen once; the top ten hold 9.5% to 14%. Sequencing used peripheral blood. The receptors shown here come from a human donor in a cohort sampled during active COVID-19.

The chain recombines TRBV6-5 with TRBJ1-3, with TRBD1 matching 9 bases. The CDR3 runs to 15 residues. Germline CDR1 and CDR2: MNHEY and SVGAGI. The V segment lost 6 bases and the J segment 4 bases; nucleotides outside the gene matches: 7. The CDR3: CASSLDRGEGNTIYF. The DNA for the CDR3 is TGTGCCAGCAGCCTGGACAGGGGCGAAGGAAACACCATATATTTT.

The J gene is TRBJ2-7, the V gene TRBV18; D gene uncertain. The V gene's germline CDR1 is KGHSH and CDR2 LQKENI. The germline V and J ends were trimmed by 3 bases and 6 bases, with 12 bases remaining between them. The CDR3 has 13 amino acids. The CDR3 sequence: CASSPLSTIEQYF. CDR3 bases: TGTGCCAGCTCACCCCTTAGTACTATCGAGCAGTACTTC.

V usage is TRBV5-1 and J usage is TRBJ2-7, with 7 bases aligning to TRBD1. Germline CDR1 is SGHRS and CDR2 is YFSETQ. With 4 bases clipped from V and 4 bases from J, the junction kept 11 bases outside the gene matches. The CDR3 runs 15 residues. The CDR3 DNA reads as TGCGCCAGCAGCCTTAGTTCGGGACAGCCTTACGAGCAGTACTTC. It specifies CASSLSSGQPYEQYF.

This clone has just one count. The CDR3 DNA sequence: TGTGCCAGCAGTTGCAATTTGACAGGGGTTGGCACTGAAGCTTTCTTT. Encoded protein: CASSCNLTGVGTEAFF. The chain employs TRBV6-2 or TRBV6-3 and TRBJ1-1, with 8 bases aligning to TRBD1. The V and J ends lost 4 bases and 4 bases, in that order; junction bases with no gene match: 11. This CDR3 region has 16 residues. Germline loops: CDR1 MNHEY, CDR2 SVGEGT.

This chain links TRBV6-2 or TRBV6-3 with TRBJ1-2, with 11 positions matching TRBD1. CDR3 length equals 14 residues. Germline V gene data show CDR1 as MNHEY and CDR2 as SVGEGT. Trimming took 6 bases from V and 4 from J; bases not matched to a gene: 4. As DNA, the CDR3 is TGTGCCAGCAGCTGGGACAGGGGGGCCTATGGCTACACCTTC. This codes for CASSWDRGAYGYTF.

This clone was detected only a few times. The chain couples TRBV6-5 to TRBJ2-1; the match to TRBD1 covers 11 bases. This CDR3 region has 15 residues. The V and J ends lost 1 base and 10 bases, in that order; junction bases with no gene match: 6. The germline gives CDR1 MNHEY, CDR2 SVGAGI. The CDR3 spells CASSYYGQGAGEQFF. CDR3 coding DNA: TGTGCCAGCAGTTACTATGGACAGGGGGCAGGGGAGCAGTTCTTC.

This clone was detected only a few times. The V gene is TRBV5-1, the J gene TRBJ1-6; 7 bases line up with TRBD1. Germline CDR1 and CDR2: SGHRS and YFSETQ. This CDR3 is 17 amino acids long. J gave up 6 bases and V 4 bases, and 13 bases lay outside the gene matches. This chain's CDR3 is CASSIPSYRDSNSPLHF. The CDR3 region has the DNA TGCGCCAGCAGCATTCCCTCCTACCGGGACAGTAATTCACCCCTCCACTTT.

The chain is built from TRBV21-1 and TRBJ2-2; the tabulated D call, TRBD2, remains unverified against the DNA. TRBV21-1 represents a pseudogene. This CDR3 region has 23 residues. CDR3 coding DNA: TGTGCCAGCAGCAAAGCGCGACTACGCGAGAACACCAGGACTAGCGGGAACACCGGGGAGCTGTTTTTT. Its protein product is CASSKARLRENTRTSGNTGELFF.

For the CDR3, the DNA is TGTGCCAGCAGTTCCAGTAAATCCGGCAATCAGCCCCAGCATTTT. Translation gives CASSSSKSGNQPQHF. This chain links TRBV27 with TRBJ1-5; D not certain. Trimming took 4 bases from V and 2 from J, leaving 12 bases between them. Germline V gene sequence: CDR1 MNHEY, CDR2 SMNVEV (reference sequence). The CDR3 is made up of 15 amino acids.

The rearrangement links TRBV6-1 to TRBJ2-2, with D uncertain. This CDR3 has 16 residues. The germline V gene has CDR1 MNHNS and CDR2 SASEGT. The V end lost 2 bases, the J end lost 4 bases, and 14 bases lay between the germline ends. The DNA of the CDR3 is TGTGCCAGCAGTGAATATCCGACATCACTCACCGGGGAGCTGTTTTTT. Translating gives CASSEYPTSLTGELFF.

The chain is built from TRBV10-3 and TRBJ1-1; D is possibly TRBD1 (6 bases). The CDR3 spans 14 residues. The V and J ends lost 4 bases and 4 bases respectively, with 13 bases between them. Germline-derived CDR1 and CDR2 are ENHRY and SYGVKD. As DNA, the CDR3 is TGTGCCATCAGTGCAGGGGACCAGGGCACTGAAGCTTTCTTT. Its translation: CAISAGDQGTEAFF.

The CDR3 protein is CASSLDRGHQETQYF. The CDR3 DNA follows: TGTGCCAGCTCCCTCGACAGGGGGCACCAAGAGACCCAGTACTTC. V is TRBV18 and J is TRBJ2-5, with 10 bases aligning to TRBD1. The CDR3 is 15 amino acids. The trim removed 6 bases at V and 0 bases at J, leaving 4 bases unmatched. Germline-derived CDR1 and CDR2 are KGHSH and LQKENI.

The CDR3 bases are TGTGCCAGCAAAACGACAACGAACTATGGCTACACCTTC. It translates to CASKTTTNYGYTF. The chain uses TRBV12-3 or TRBV12-4 and TRBJ1-2; D is undetermined. The V and J ends lost 7 bases and 2 bases respectively, with 11 bases between them. The CDR3 consists of 13 residues.

The chain employs TRBV6-5 and TRBJ1-1; 7 bases fit TRBD1. The CDR3 runs 14 residues. V gave up 6 bases and J gave up 3 bases; unmatched junction bases: 7. Germline V gives CDR1 MNHEY, CDR2 SVGAGI. CDR3 DNA: TGTGCCAGCAGGGCAGGGGGTTGGGACACTGAAGCTTTCTTT. As protein: CASRAGGWDTEAFF.

The chain uses TRBV6-5 and TRBJ1-1; D is possibly TRBD1 (5 bases). Germline V lookup: CDR1 MNHEY, CDR2 SVGAGI. CDR3 size: 15 residues. V gave up 6 bases and J gave up 4 bases, with 18 bases separating them. CDR3 DNA sequence: TGTGCCAGCAGCCAAGCCCACCGGGGGGGCACTGAAGCTTTCTTT. Residues: CASSQAHRGGTEAFF.

The V and J genes are TRBV10-2 and TRBJ1-1; the D gene is possibly TRBD1 (5 bases). Germline values: CDR1 WSHSY, CDR2 SAAADI. The CDR3 is 13 residues long. The V and J ends lost 4 bases and 7 bases respectively, with 13 bases between them. DNA of the CDR3: TGCGCCAGCAGTGTTAGACAGTACTTTGAAGCTTTCTTT. Amino acid sequence: CASSVRQYFEAFF.

The J gene is TRBJ1-1, the V gene TRBV7-2; no clear D. Germline CDR1 reads SGHTA; CDR2 reads FQGNSA. The CDR3 has 13 amino acids. V dropped 3 bases and J dropped 1 base, with 6 bases sitting between them. The CDR3 DNA sequence: TGTGCCAGCAGCTTTTCCCGGAACACTGAAGCTTTCTTT. Amino acids: CASSFSRNTEAFF. Looking up the rest from reference TRBV7-2 and TRBJ1-1 gives the full variable domain: GAGVSQSPSNKVTEKGKDVELRCDPISGHTALYWYRQSLGQGLEFLIYFQGNSAPDKSGLPSDRFSAERTGGSVSTLTIQRTQQEDSAVYLCASSFSRNTEAFFGQGTRLTVV.

The V gene is TRBV19, the J gene TRBJ2-3; 7 bases are a match to TRBD2. The CDR3 has 14 residues. The germline V gene has CDR1 LNHDA and CDR2 SQIVND (reference sequence). With V trimmed by 9 bases and J by 6 bases, 12 bases remained unmatched. The CDR3 sequence: CASAEAGPGDTQYF. The CDR3, as DNA: TGTGCCAGCGCCGAAGCGGGGCCCGGGGATACGCAGTATTTT.

J is TRBJ2-5 and V is TRBV6-1; perhaps TRBD2 as D (5 bases). The CDR3 extends over 16 amino acids. The V end lost 0 bases, the J end lost 2 bases, and 13 bases lay between the germline ends. Germline assignment: CDR1 MNHNS and CDR2 SASEGT. DNA of the CDR3: TGTGCCAGCAGTGAAGCTTTGGGAGCGCCACAAGAGACCCAGTACTTC. Translation gives CASSEALGAPQETQYF.

The chain has TRBV10-2 and TRBJ1-1, with 7 bases identical to TRBD1. The V segment lost 6 bases and the J segment 5 bases; nucleotides outside the gene matches: 6. The CDR3 runs to 13 residues. Germline V gene sequence: CDR1 WSHSY, CDR2 SAAADI. The CDR3: CASSDRVGTEAFF. The CDR3 DNA follows: TGCGCCAGCAGCGACAGGGTAGGAACTGAAGCTTTCTTT.

The chain couples TRBV6-5 to TRBJ1-2, with D unresolved. This CDR3 contains 15 residues. V gave up 5 bases and J gave up 0 bases, with 13 bases separating them. Germline values: CDR1 MNHEY, CDR2 SVGAGI. The CDR3 region has the DNA TGTGCCAGCAGTACAGCTAGGAGGACTAACTATGGCTACACCTTC. Encoded protein: CASSTARRTNYGYTF.

The chain uses TRBV9 and TRBJ2-2, with TRBD1 as a possible D gene (6 bases). V was clipped by 3 bases and J by 1 base, with 13 bases between them. Germline-derived CDR1 and CDR2 are SGDLS and YYNGEE. The CDR3 consists of 16 residues. CDR3: CASSADPQGNTGELFF. CDR3 DNA: TGTGCCAGCAGCGCCGACCCACAGGGGAACACCGGGGAGCTGTTTTTT.

This rearrangement joins TRBV6-5 to TRBJ1-1; D call uncertain. The germline V gene has CDR1 MNHEY and CDR2 SVGAGI. The CDR3 sequence is 13 residues long. The V end was cut by 3 bases, the J end by 7 bases, with 12 bases between. CDR3 nucleotide sequence: TGTGCCAGCAGTTATACGTCCTCGCGTGAAGCTTTCTTT. Its protein product is CASSYTSSREAFF.

This clone occurred a few times. The chain recombines TRBV7-6 with TRBJ2-3, with 8 bases that match TRBD2. The V segment lost 2 bases and the J segment 0 bases; nucleotides outside the gene matches: 4. Germline CDR1 SGHVS, CDR2 FNYEAQ. The CDR3 runs to 16 residues. This chain's CDR3 is CASSLSPSGSTDTQYF. CDR3 nucleotide sequence: TGTGCCAGCAGCTTAAGTCCTAGCGGGAGCACAGATACGCAGTATTTT.

The chain is built from TRBV19 and TRBJ1-2; TRBD1 agrees at 8 bases. Germline V gene sequence: CDR1 LNHDA, CDR2 SQIVND (reference sequence). V lost 5 bases, J lost 2 bases, and 4 bases stayed unmatched. The CDR3 consists of 14 residues. The CDR3 protein is CASSSGTGNYGYTF. DNA of the CDR3: TGTGCCAGTAGTTCCGGGACAGGCAACTATGGCTACACCTTC.

The chain employs TRBV5-4 and TRBJ2-5, with TRBD1 identical over 9 bases. The V and J ends lost 4 bases and 3 bases, in that order; junction bases with no gene match: 7. Germline loops: CDR1 SGHNT, CDR2 YYREEE (reference sequence). The CDR3 contains 15 residues. CDR3 amino acids: CASSHPGQGKETQYF. CDR3 DNA: TGTGCCAGCAGCCACCCTGGACAGGGGAAAGAGACCCAGTACTTC.

V is TRBV9 and J is TRBJ1-5, with TRBD1 as a possible D gene (6 bases). The CDR3 length is 14 residues. CDR1 SGDLS and CDR2 YYNGEE come from the germline V gene. V lost 2 bases to trimming and J lost 0 bases, with 6 bases between them. DNA for the CDR3: TGTGCCAGCAGCGTGGACAGTAGCAATCAGCCCCAGCATTTT. Protein sequence: CASSVDSSNQPQHF.

The J gene is TRBJ2-3, the V gene TRBV7-2; no clear D. Trimming pared 1 base from V and 6 bases from J, leaving 11 bases between. From germline, CDR1 is SGHTA and CDR2 FQGNSA. CDR3 length equals 14 residues. The CDR3 coding sequence is TGTGCCAGCAGCTTAGACGCGTTCCCCGATACGCAGTATTTT. Protein product: CASSLDAFPDTQYF.

This chain links TRBV5-4 with TRBJ2-7, with 10 bases fitting TRBD2. Germline-derived CDR1 and CDR2 are SGHNT and YYREEE (reference sequence). The CDR3 is 15 residues long. V trimming: 2 bases; J trimming: 6 bases; junction bases outside the gene matches: 8. The CDR3 nucleotides read TGTGCCAGCAGCTTTATGCAAGCGGGGGGGCTCGAGCAGTACTTC. Amino acids: CASSFMQAGGLEQYF.

This clone was observed a single time. V gene TRBV5-1 combines with J gene TRBJ2-1, with 8 bases lining up with TRBD2. CDR1 and CDR2 from the germline V gene are SGHRS and YFSETQ. V was pared by 0 bases and J by 8 bases, with 7 bases of the junction left unmatched. The CDR3 is 15 amino acids. This CDR3 reads CASSLGRGRGDEQFF. DNA of the CDR3: TGCGCCAGCAGCTTGGGCCGGGGGCGGGGGGATGAGCAGTTCTTC.